This T cell receptor (beta chain) was sequenced in a study of T cell responses to AZD1222 COVID-19 vaccine. The study, taken as a whole, reports: The study identified only five or six AZD1222 recipients as seropositive at baseline. Clonal diversity was possibly underestimated; the donors were predominantly white British and more often female.

The V gene lost 2 bases and the J gene lost 0 bases, with 11 bases spanning the gap. CDR3 size: 16 residues. In germline, CDR1 is MDHEN, CDR2 SYDVKM. Method: immunoSEQ multiplex PCR; TCRdb's copy keeps in-frame clones and lacks some. The listing contains about 140,000 clones. Turning to this clone: Its antigen is undetermined.

The sample comprised peripheral blood. The receptor's source is an adult in good health. This chain connects TRBV28 to TRBJ1-3; D is perhaps TRBD1 (5 bases). CDR3 bases: TGTGCCAGCAGTTTACCAGGACAAATCTCTGGAAACACCATATATTTT. Protein product: CASSLPGQISGNTIYF.